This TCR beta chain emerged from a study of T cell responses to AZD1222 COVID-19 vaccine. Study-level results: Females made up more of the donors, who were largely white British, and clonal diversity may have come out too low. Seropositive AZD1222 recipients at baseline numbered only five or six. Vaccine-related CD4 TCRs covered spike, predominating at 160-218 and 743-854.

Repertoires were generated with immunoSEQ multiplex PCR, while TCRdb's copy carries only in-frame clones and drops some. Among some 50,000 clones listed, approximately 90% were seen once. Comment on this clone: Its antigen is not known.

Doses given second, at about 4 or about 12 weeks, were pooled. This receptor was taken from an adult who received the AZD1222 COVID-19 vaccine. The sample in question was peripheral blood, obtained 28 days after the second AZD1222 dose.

CDR3 residues: CASSPDTGNTIYF. In DNA, the CDR3 is TGTGCCAGCAGCCCCGACACGGGAAACACCATATATTTT. This chain links TRBV6-5 with TRBJ1-3, with D uncertain. The germline gives CDR1 MNHEY, CDR2 SVGAGI. V lost 6 bases and J lost 4, with 10 bases in between. The CDR3 has 13 amino acids.